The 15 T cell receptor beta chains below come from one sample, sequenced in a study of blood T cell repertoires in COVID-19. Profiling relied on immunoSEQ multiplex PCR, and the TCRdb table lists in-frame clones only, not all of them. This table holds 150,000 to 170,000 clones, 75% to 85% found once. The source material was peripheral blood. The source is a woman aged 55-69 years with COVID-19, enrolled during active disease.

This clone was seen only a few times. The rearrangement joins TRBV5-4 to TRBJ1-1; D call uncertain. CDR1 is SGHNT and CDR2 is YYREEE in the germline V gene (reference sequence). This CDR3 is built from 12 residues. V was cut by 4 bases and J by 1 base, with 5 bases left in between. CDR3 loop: CASSPGNTEAFF. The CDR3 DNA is TGTGCCAGCAGCCCGGGGAACACTGAAGCTTTCTTT.

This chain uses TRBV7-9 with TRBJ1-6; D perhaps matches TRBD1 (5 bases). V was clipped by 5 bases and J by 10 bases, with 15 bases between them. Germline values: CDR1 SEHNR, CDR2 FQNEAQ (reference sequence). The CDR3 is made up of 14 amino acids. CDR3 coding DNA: TGTGCCAGCAGCCTCGACAGAGGTCGCTCACCCCTCCACTTT. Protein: CASSLDRGRSPLHF.

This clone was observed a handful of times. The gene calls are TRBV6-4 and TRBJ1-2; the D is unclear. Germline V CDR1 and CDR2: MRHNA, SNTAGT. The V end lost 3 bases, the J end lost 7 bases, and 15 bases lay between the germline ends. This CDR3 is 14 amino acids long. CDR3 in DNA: TGTGCCAGCAGTGATTACCCTAACCGAAGTGGCTACACCTTC. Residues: CASSDYPNRSGYTF.

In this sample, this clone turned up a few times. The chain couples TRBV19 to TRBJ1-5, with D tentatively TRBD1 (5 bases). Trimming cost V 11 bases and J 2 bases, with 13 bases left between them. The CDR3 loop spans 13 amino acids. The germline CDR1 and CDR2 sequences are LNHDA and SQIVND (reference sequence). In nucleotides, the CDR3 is TGTGCCGTACAGGATCCTGGCAATCAGCCCCAGCATTTT. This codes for CAVQDPGNQPQHF.

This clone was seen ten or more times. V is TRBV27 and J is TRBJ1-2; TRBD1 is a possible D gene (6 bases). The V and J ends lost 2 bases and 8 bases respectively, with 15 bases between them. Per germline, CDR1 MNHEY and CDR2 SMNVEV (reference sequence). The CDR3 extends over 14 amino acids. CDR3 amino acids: CASSLDRFAWGYTF. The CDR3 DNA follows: TGTGCCAGCAGTTTAGACAGGTTCGCTTGGGGCTACACCTTC.

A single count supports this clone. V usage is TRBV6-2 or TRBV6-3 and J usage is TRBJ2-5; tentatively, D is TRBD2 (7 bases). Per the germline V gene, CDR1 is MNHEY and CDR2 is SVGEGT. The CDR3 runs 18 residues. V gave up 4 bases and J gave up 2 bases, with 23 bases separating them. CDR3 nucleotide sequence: TGTGCCAGCAGTTCGCGGGGGCGTGGACTCGCTCTTCAAGAGACCCAGTACTTC. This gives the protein CASSSRGRGLALQETQYF.

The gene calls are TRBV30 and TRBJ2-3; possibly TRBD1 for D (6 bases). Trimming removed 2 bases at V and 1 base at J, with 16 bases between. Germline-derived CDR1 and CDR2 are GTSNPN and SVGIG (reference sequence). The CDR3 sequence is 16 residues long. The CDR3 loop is CAWSIRQATRTDTQYF. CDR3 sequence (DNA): TGTGCCTGGAGTATTCGACAGGCGACTCGCACAGATACGCAGTATTTT.

The CDR3 loop reads CASRKMGQPEAFF. The CDR3 bases are TGTGCCAGCAGAAAAATGGGACAGCCTGAAGCTTTCTTT. This chain joins TRBV6-5 and TRBJ1-1, with 7 bases matching TRBD1. CDR1 and CDR2 (germline): MNHEY, SVGAGI. V lost 6 bases to trimming and J lost 6 bases; unmatched junction nucleotides: 7. This CDR3 has 13 residues.

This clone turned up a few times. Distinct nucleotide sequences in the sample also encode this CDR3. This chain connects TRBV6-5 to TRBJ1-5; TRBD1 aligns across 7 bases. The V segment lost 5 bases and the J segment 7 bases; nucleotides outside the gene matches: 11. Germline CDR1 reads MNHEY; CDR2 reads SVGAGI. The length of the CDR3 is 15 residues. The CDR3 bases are TGTGCCAGCAGTCCAGGGACAGCCAGGAACCAGCCCCAGCATTTT. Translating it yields CASSPGTARNQPQHF.

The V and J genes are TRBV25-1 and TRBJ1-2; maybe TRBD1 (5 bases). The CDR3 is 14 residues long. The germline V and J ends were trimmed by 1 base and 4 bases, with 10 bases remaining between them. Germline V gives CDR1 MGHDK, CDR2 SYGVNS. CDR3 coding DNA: TGTGCCAGCAGTGAATCTCTGGGACTCTATGGCTACACCTTC. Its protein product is CASSESLGLYGYTF.

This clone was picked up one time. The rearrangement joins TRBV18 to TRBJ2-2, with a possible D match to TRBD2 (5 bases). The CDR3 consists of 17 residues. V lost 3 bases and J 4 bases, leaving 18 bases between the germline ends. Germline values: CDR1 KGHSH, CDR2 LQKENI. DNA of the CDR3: TGTGCCAGCTCACCGTCCACTCCAGCGGTGGGCACCGGGGAGCTGTTTTTT. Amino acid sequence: CASSPSTPAVGTGELFF.

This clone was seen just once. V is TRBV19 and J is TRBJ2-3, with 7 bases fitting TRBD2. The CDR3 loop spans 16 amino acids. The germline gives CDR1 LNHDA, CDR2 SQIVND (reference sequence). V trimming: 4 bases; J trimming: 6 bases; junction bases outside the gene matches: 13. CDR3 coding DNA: TGTGCCAGTAGTAGGACTAGAGGAAGCGGGGCTGATACGCAGTATTTT. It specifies CASSRTRGSGADTQYF.

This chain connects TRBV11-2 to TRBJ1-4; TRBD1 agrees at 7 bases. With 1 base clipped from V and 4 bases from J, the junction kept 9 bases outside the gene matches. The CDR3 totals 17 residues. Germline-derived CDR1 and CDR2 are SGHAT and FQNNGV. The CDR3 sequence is CASSLVTGQANNEKLFF. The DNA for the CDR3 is TGTGCCAGCAGCTTAGTTACCGGACAGGCCAATAATGAAAAACTGTTTTTT.

This CDR3 reads CASKKTGDNEQFF. The CDR3 DNA reads TGTGCCAGCAAAAAAACAGGGGACAATGAGCAGTTCTTC. The chain is built from TRBV7-9 and TRBJ2-1; TRBD1 matches at 7 bases. The length of the CDR3 is 13 residues. With V trimmed by 7 bases and J by 5 bases, 5 bases remained unmatched. CDR1 is SEHNR and CDR2 is FQNEAQ in the germline V gene (reference sequence).

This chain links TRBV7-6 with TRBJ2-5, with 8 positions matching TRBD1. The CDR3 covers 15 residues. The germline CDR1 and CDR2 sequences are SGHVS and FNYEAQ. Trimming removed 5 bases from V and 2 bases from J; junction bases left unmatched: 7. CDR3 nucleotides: TGTGCCAGCAGCAGAAGCTGGACAGGGCAAGAGACCCAGTACTTC. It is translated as CASSRSWTGQETQYF.